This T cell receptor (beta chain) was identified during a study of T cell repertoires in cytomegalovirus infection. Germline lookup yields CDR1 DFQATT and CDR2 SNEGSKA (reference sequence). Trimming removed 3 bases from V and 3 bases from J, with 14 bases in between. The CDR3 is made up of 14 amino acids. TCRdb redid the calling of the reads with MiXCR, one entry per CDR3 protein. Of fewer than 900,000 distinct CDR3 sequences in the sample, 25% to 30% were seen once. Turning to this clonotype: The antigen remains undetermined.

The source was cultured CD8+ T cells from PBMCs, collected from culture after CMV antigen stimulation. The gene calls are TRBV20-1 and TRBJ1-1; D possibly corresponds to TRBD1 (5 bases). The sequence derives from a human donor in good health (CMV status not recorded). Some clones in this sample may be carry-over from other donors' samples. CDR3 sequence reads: CSARGVNGDTEAFF. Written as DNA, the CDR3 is TGCAGTGCTAGGGGGGTGAACGGGGACACTGAAGCTTTCTTT.